These 8 T cell receptor beta chains were sequenced from one sample in a study of tumor and adjacent non-tumor tissue in lung cancer. The template was RNA from unsorted bulk tissue. Three rounds of nested PCR, following a modified ARM-PCR protocol, produced the TCRbeta library. In TCRdb, the multiplex PCR reads were re-called with MiXCR into one record per CDR3 protein. The sample has more than 75,000 distinct CDR3 sequences, around 86% seen once; the top ten hold about 14%. The sample consisted of lung tumor tissue. The receptors here all came from a woman aged 45-59 years with non-small cell lung cancer.

As for this clonotype: One junction end does not reproduce the germline sequence, and a read error may be involved. The chain carries TRBV6-6 and TRBJ1-5; TRBD1 aligns across 8 bases. Germline CDR1 MNHNY, CDR2 SVGAGI (reference sequence). This CDR3 is built from 15 residues. The CDR3 spells CASSTKTGGYQLQHF. For the CDR3, the DNA is TGTGCCAGCAGCACTAAAACAGGGGGGTATCAGCTCCAGCATTTT.

This clonotype was found a few times. A read error may produce the germline difference seen at one junction end. The chain joins TRBV7-9 to TRBJ2-5; D gene ambiguous. Germline CDR1 reads SEHNR; CDR2 reads FQNEAQ (reference sequence). This CDR3 region has 15 residues. The CDR3 sequence: CTSSPPVSWQETQYF. The CDR3 coding sequence is TGTACCAGCAGCCCCCCGGTTTCGTGGCAAGAGACTCAGTACTTC.

The rearrangement links TRBV10-3 to TRBJ1-4; the D is unclear. CDR3 size: 15 residues. In germline, CDR1 is ENHRY, CDR2 SYGVKD. Trimming pared 2 bases from V and 8 bases from J, leaving 15 bases between. The CDR3 spells CAISEHTRGGEKLFF. In DNA form, the CDR3 reads TGTGCCATCAGTGAGCACACACGGGGAGGGGAAAAACTGTTTTTT.

CDR3 DNA sequence: TGCAGCGTCAGACTAGCGGTAGAAAACATTCAGTACTTC. Translated, it gives CSVRLAVENIQYF. This chain connects TRBV20-1 to TRBJ2-4; 9 bases are a match to TRBD2. Germline CDR1 DFQATT, CDR2 SNEGSKA (reference sequence). The CDR3 consists of 13 residues.

About this clonotype itself: One junction end disagrees with the germline gene, perhaps due to a read error. This chain joins TRBV6-5 and TRBJ2-1; 8 bases fit TRBD2. CDR1 MNHEY and CDR2 SVGAGI come from the germline V gene. This CDR3 contains 16 residues. In nucleotides, the CDR3 is TGTGCCAGCAGTCACTCCCGACTAGCGAATAACAATGAGCAGTTCTTC. Its translation: CASSHSRLANNNEQFF.

Turning to this clonotype: Mismatch with germline at one junction end may stem from a read error. V gene TRBV11-1 combines with J gene TRBJ2-7; tentative D call: TRBD1 (6 bases). From germline, CDR1 is SGHAT and CDR2 FQDESV (reference sequence). The CDR3 is 14 residues long. CDR3 nucleotide sequence: TGCGCCAGCAGCCACTGGGACACCTCCTACGAGCAGTACTTT. This gives the protein CASSHWDTSYEQYF.

Many counts were recorded for this clonotype. A clone one base away is much larger, so this may be a read error. The chain recombines TRBV20-1 with TRBJ1-2; maybe TRBD1 (5 bases). Between the trimmed V and J ends, which lost 3 bases and 6 bases, there was a span of 14 bases. Per germline, CDR1 DFQATT and CDR2 SNEGSKA (reference sequence). The CDR3 runs to 13 residues. CDR3 sequence reads: CSARDTLNHGYTF. For the CDR3, the DNA is TGCAGTGCTAGGGACACCTTAAACCATGGCTACACCTTC.

For this clonotype: Possible read error: a much larger clone is one base away. The J gene is TRBJ2-1, the V gene TRBV28; the D gene is possibly TRBD2 (6 bases). Germline lookup yields CDR1 MDHEN and CDR2 SYDVKM. The CDR3 consists of 14 residues. The V end lost 10 bases, the J end lost 8 bases, and 21 bases lay between the germline ends. The CDR3 protein is CANSPPRGVDEQFF. The CDR3 bases are TGTGCCAACAGCCCTCCGCGGGGAGTCGATGAGCAGTTCTTC.